This T cell receptor (beta chain) was recovered during a study of cytomegalovirus exposure and HLA in healthy donors (dated by TCRdb to the late 2010s). For the wider study: In an earlier analysis of under 750 of the donors, roughly 300 Gb of sequence data and approximately 100 million unique TCR beta sequences from about 190 million T cells were reported. The study aimed to test whether signatures of past pathogen exposure could be identified by cataloging public T cell receptors. A separate validation cohort of 90 to 150 different subjects was used in addition to the approximately 700-subject first cohort. The number of typed donors differed by locus: roughly 629-640 for A, B, C, DRB1 and DQB1; approximately 530 for DQA1; 606 for DPA1; and approximately 450 for DPB1. An earlier analysis of approximately 500 of the donors applied high-throughput TCR beta sequencing to assess whether each TCR beta V gene segment acted as functional or pseudogenic. Among under 450 genotyped donors of the cohort, an average of about 240,000 unique TCR beta nucleotide sequences were sequenced per donor, roughly 20% of them non-productive. High-throughput TCR immunosequencing, statistical association of individual TCRs with disease status, and machine learning were combined to predict cytomegalovirus infection status. Donor age, sex, ethnicity and CMV serostatus were compiled together with the repertoire data. Around 320 gigabases of sequencing data and some 85 million unique TCR sequences were included in an early release covering about 700 HLA-typed donors. In the later analysis, no new phenotypic data were used to find candidate immune exposures; instead, reliance was placed on TCR beta sequences and their occurrence across donors. The study profiled the T cell repertoires of fewer than 850 subjects by immunosequencing and related them to cytomegalovirus serostatus. Every repertoire in the discovery cohort had been generated on one and the same sequencing platform. Of the 350 to 450 genotyped donors, approximately 82% fell in the genetic ancestry cluster associated with self-reported Caucasian donors. Both class I and class II loci were covered by HLA typing, at four-digit resolution. Because of strong linkage in the cohort, roughly 5 DR-DQ haplotypes were treated as single units for association and clustering. Genome-wide SNP genotypes for about 65% of the roughly 670 donors were used in a later genetic analysis, which treated that subset as a discovery cohort. A later analysis re-examined previously published TCR beta repertoires from about 700 donors and added high-resolution HLA genotyping to investigate patterns of TCR occurrence. Summary of the overall study and its limitations: According to a later genetic analysis, donors in an Asian-associated ancestry cluster had fewer N-insertions in productive TCRs than the roughly 660-donor mean. Most TCR sequences were observed very rarely across donors, whereas some public TCRs were present in many individuals. In a later analysis, several top co-occurrence clusters were reported to appear linked to parvovirus B19, influenza, CMV and Epstein-Barr virus. A further reported finding was that TCR beta sequences accurately predicted the HLA-A and HLA-B alleles for most subjects in the first cohort. CMV serostatus was the only immune exposure information available for the cohort. A total of 150 or so TCR beta chains were listed by the study as associated with cytomegalovirus. The classifier was reported to diagnose cytomegalovirus status with high specificity and sensitivity in both the original and validation cohorts. At a false discovery rate of 0.05, a later analysis linked about 16,000 TCR beta sequences to specific HLA alleles. Correlated functional status among segregating V segments might reflect linkage disequilibrium, but an unknown experimental factor could not be ruled out. According to a later analysis, TCR association rates differed among HLA loci, with DRB1 alleles showing the most associated TCRs and HLA-C alleles showing the fewest. Because counts were too low, 15 to 20 rarely observed V segments, including chromosome 9 orphons, were excluded from the earlier analysis of 587 of the donors. Compared with equally common non-associated chains, HLA-associated TCR beta chains in a later analysis were more clonally expanded and had lower generation probabilities. Because HLA typing was unavailable for some donors at each locus, only the typed subset was used in association tests. A later genetic analysis associated a missense DCLRE1C variant with V-gene and J-gene trimming of TCR beta chains, and an independent cohort replicated the association. Presence/absence analyses assumed roughly uniform sequencing depth across donors, an assumption that may not hold. It was suggested by the authors that the approach could potentially be generalized to other disease states and immunological phenotypes. According to a later analysis, most CMV-associated TCR beta chains appeared to be HLA-restricted, and the HLA associations seemed to be driven largely by CMV exposure. Broadly in line with IMGT annotations, most TCR beta V segments showed up in productive rearrangements about 87% or about 30% of the time in an earlier analysis of 450 to 750 of the donors. This cohort had only TCR beta chains sequenced, and the lack of alpha or paired-chain data limited which features could be detected. In vitro tests confirmed that three of the cytomegalovirus-associated TCR beta chains recognize cytomegalovirus antigens. The 87-base-pair reads could not distinguish some IMGT-functional V segments, including TRBV6-2 and TRBV6-3, so those segments were excluded. A group of highly shared sequence variants was considered likely to be a technical artifact of the sequencing pipeline. Strong co-occurrence of HLA alleles, especially DR and DQ, made assigning TCR associations to individual alleles difficult.

The library was made by the immunoSEQ multiplex PCR assay. For the multiplex PCR, a mixture combining 60 forward primers for TCR Vbeta segments and 13 reverse primers for TCR Jbeta segments was used. Amplification of the CDR3 region of rearranged TCR beta genes was performed with a multiplex PCR assay on genomic DNA. The Illumina HiSeq System was used to sequence the amplified TCR beta libraries as 87-base-pair reads. The study's processing was this. A later analysis tallied around 87 million unique TCR beta chains across the 550 to 850 repertoires, and some 10 million of those chains were shared by two or more donors. Raw reads were error-corrected and collapsed into unique sequences with a nearest-neighbor algorithm that merged closely related sequences to remove PCR and sequencing errors. To assign V, D and J gene segments, CDR3 sequences were aligned to IMGT reference sequences. For a sequence to be retained, a match of at least six nucleotides to both a V gene segment and a J gene segment was required. A rearrangement counted as productive if the CDR3 had no stop codons and remained in frame with V and J, and every other rearrangement counted as non-productive. CDR3 was defined according to IMGT convention as the region running from the second conserved V-encoded cysteine to the conserved J-encoded phenylalanine. Sequences without an unambiguous match to a single V gene segment were excluded from the earlier analysis of 500 to 700 of the donors. In an earlier analysis of approximately 590 of the donors, a V segment was called functional when productive rearrangements were above 56.7%, and segregating when the standard deviation between donors exceeded 5%. A statistical classification framework was developed to diagnose cytomegalovirus status using the catalog of TCR beta chain sequences. In a later analysis, V and J genes were assigned by comparing TCR nucleotide sequences against IMGT/GENE-DB human TR gene sequences. The TCRdist pipeline was used in a later analysis to assign CDR3 sequences and most-parsimonious VDJ recombination scenarios. In a later analysis, each TCR beta chain was defined by its CDR3 amino acid sequence together with its V-gene family, and reads lacking a unique V-gene family were excluded. As a way to deal with suspected cross-contamination and a sequencing artifact, a later analysis dropped approximately 570 nucleotide sequences that were highly shared and had low generation probability. In a later analysis, a clonal expansion index was calculated for each public chain from normalized within-repertoire ranks of inferred template counts. In a later analysis, generation probabilities were computed with a VDJ recombination model fitted to out-of-frame rearrangements, and the resulting probabilities were checked against IGoR. A later analysis scored TCR-TCR, TCR-HLA and TCR-CMV co-occurrence with hypergeometric tests, applying a repertoire-size bias correction to TCR pairs. In a later analysis, false discovery rates were estimated by permuting HLA or CMV assignments 20 times. In a later analysis, co-occurring TCRs were grouped with DBSCAN, and TCRdist sequence similarity was added when clustering was performed within HLA-allele-positive subsets. Repertoires with fewer than 30,000 or more than 120,000 public chains were left out of co-occurrence clustering, as were five repertoires with anomalous nucleotide sharing. The immuneACCESS repertoire file appears here via TCRdb, limited to in-frame rearrangements. These files lack a portion of the clones; in checked studies, under half of the deficit traces to unresolved V genes, and the cause of the others is not known. The V and J calls and the clone size are those of that table, but D and trimming were determined from the DNA. The sample includes about 150,000 clones, with about 85% observed a single time. The ten largest account for 1% of the sample.

As encoded in the germline V gene, CDR1 is MDHEN while CDR2 is SYDVKM. Inclusive of the bounding cysteine and phenylalanine, the CDR3 is 14 residues long. This entry keeps only the CDR3 DNA: 42 bases, framed from base 1. Trimming at the junction amounts to 6 bases on V and 6 bases on J, and the germline ends lie 14 bases apart. As regards this clone: Its target antigen remains unknown. No base qualities exist here, and no much larger clone lies one base off it.

The cohort was made up of 650 to 700 healthy bone marrow donors. At the time of sampling, all cohort members were nominally healthy, though unrecorded immune exposures were likely present. The donor was CMV seronegative and was included in the group of under 450 seronegative cohort members. Each donor provided a peripheral blood sample, and peripheral blood mononuclear cells were used for TCR beta sequencing. Genomic DNA extraction from the blood cell samples was performed with the Qiagen DNeasy Blood Extraction Kit. The clonotype originates from a boy aged 2 to 10 in good health and CMV-seronegative. The sample taken for sequencing was PBMCs. This receptor chain uses TRBV28 and TRBJ2-2; tentative D gene TRBD2, with 5 bases matching. This receptor has the CDR3 CASSPIAPSGELFF. The base sequence is TGTGCCAGCAGCCCCATAGCGCCTTCCGGGGAGCTGTTTTTT.